This T cell receptor beta chain is drawn from a study of Tregs in tolerant kidney transplant recipients. The study's findings and limits: Changing PCR primers prevented nucleotide comparison between some patients' samples.

Details on this clone: Its antigen is undetermined.

Sequencing used immunoSEQ multiplex PCR; TCRdb keeps in-frame clones, though not all of them. The sample has tens of thousands of clones, approximately 90% seen once; the top ten hold approximately 0.37%. The clonotype originates from a human donor who received a combined kidney and bone marrow transplant. This material consisted of Tregs from blood, taken before the transplant.

CDR3 nucleotides: TGTGCCAGCAGCCCCAGCCTTTTGTCGGAAAAACTGTTTTTT. Amino acids: CASSPSLLSEKLFF. This chain uses TRBV28 with TRBJ1-4; D call uncertain. Deletions cut 6 bases from V and 8 bases from J, with 16 bases between. CDR3 length equals 14 residues. Germline V gene lookup returns CDR1 MDHEN and CDR2 SYDVKM.